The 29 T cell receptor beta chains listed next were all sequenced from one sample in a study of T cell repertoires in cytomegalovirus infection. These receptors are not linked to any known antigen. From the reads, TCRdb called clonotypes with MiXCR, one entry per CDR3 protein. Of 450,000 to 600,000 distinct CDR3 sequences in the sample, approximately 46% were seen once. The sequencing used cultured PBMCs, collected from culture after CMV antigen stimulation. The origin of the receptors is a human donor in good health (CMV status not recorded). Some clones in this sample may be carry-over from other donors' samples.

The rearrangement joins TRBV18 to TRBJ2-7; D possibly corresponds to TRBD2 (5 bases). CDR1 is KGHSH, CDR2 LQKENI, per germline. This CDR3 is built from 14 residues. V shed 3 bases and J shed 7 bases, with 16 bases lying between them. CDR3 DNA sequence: TGTGCCAGCTCACCCTGGGCCCGACCGGGGGAGCAGTACTTC. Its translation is CASSPWARPGEQYF.

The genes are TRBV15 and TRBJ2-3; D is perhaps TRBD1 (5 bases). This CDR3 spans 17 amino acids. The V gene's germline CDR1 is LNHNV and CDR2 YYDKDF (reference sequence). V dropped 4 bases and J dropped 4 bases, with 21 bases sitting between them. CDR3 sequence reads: CATSTPAGLGAPDTQYF. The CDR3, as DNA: TGTGCCACCAGCACCCCCGCAGGGCTAGGAGCACCAGATACGCAGTATTTT.

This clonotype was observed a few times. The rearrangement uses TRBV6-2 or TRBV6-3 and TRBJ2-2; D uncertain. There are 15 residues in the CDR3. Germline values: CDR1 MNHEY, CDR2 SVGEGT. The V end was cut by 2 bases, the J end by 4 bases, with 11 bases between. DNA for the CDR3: TGTGCCAGCAGTTACAGGCTAGTTGGCACCGGGGAGCTGTTTTTT. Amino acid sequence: CASSYRLVGTGELFF.

CDR3 sequence: CASRREAAYSTDTQYF. The CDR3, as DNA: TGCGCCAGCCGACGAGAAGCGGCCTATAGCACAGATACGCAGTATTTT. J is TRBJ2-3 and V is TRBV4-1; D may be TRBD2 (5 bases). CDR1 and CDR2 (germline): MGHRA, YSYEKL. This CDR3 is 16 amino acids long. Trimming removed 8 bases from V and 0 bases from J, with 18 bases in between.

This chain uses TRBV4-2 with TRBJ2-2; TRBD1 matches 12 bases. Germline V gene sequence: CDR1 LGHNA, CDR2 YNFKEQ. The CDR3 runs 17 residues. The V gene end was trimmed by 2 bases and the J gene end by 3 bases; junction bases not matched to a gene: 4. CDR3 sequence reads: CASSQPGTGGDTGELFF. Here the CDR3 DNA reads TGTGCCAGCAGCCAACCTGGGACAGGGGGCGACACCGGGGAGCTGTTTTTT.

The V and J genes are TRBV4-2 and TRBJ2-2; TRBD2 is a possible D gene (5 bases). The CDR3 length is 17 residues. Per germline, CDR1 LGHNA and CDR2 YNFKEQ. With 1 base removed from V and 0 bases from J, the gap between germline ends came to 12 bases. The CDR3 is CASSQGGRPPNTGELFF. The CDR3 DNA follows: TGTGCCAGCAGCCAAGGCGGGCGTCCCCCGAACACCGGGGAGCTGTTTTTT.

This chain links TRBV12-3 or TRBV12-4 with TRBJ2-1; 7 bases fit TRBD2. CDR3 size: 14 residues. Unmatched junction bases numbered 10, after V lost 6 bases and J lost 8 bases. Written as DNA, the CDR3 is TGTGCCAGCAGCCTCAGCGGGGCGGGTGATGAGCAGTTCTTC. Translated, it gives CASSLSGAGDEQFF.

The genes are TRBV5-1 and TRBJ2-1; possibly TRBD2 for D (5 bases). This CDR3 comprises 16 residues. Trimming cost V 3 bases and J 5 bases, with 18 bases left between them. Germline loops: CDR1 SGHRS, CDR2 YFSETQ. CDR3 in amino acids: CASSSRVAGGNNEQFF. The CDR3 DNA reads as TGCGCCAGCAGCTCCCGGGTCGCGGGTGGCAACAATGAGCAGTTCTTC.

The DNA of the CDR3 is TGTGCCAGCTCAGAAGAGCCTACTTGGTATGGCTACACCTTC. The encoded protein is CASSEEPTWYGYTF. The chain couples TRBV18 to TRBJ1-2, with D unclear. With 5 bases removed from V and 5 bases from J, the gap between germline ends came to 15 bases. CDR3 size: 14 residues. Per the germline V gene, CDR1 is KGHSH and CDR2 is LQKENI.

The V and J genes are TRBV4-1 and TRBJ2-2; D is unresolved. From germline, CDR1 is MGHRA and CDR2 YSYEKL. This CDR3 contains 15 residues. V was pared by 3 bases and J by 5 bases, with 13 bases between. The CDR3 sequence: CASSHLGRSTGELFF. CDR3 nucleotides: TGCGCCAGCAGCCATCTAGGGCGATCAACCGGGGAGCTGTTTTTT.

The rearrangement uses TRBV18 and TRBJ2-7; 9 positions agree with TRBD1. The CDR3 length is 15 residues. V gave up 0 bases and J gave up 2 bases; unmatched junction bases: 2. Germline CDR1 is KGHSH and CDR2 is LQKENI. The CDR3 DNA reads TGTGCCAGCTCACCACCTCGGACAGGGGCCTACGAGCAGTACTTC. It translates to CASSPPRTGAYEQYF.

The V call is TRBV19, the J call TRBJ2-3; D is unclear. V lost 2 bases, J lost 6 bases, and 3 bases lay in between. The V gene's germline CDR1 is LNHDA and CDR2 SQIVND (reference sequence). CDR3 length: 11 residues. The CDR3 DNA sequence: TGTGCCAGTAGTATAAAGGATACGCAGTATTTT. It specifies CASSIKDTQYF.

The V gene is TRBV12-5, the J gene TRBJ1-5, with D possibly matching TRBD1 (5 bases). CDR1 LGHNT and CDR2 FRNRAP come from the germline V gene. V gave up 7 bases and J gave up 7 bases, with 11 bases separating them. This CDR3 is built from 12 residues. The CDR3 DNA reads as TGTGCTAGTGCGAGGGACGGCCAGCCCCAGCATTTT. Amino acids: CASARDGQPQHF.

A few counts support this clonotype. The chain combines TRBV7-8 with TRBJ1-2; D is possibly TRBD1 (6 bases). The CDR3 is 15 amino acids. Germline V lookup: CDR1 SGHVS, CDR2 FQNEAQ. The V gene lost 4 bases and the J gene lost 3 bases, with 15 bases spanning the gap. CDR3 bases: TGTGCCAGCAGCTCCCTTGGGGGGGCTGACTATGGCTACACCTTC. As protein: CASSSLGGADYGYTF.

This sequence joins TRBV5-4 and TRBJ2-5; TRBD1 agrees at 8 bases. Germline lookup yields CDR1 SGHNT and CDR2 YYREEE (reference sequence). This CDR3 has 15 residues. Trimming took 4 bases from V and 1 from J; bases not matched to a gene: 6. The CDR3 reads CASSIDRGRQETQYF. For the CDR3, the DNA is TGTGCCAGCAGCATCGACAGGGGTCGCCAAGAGACCCAGTACTTC.

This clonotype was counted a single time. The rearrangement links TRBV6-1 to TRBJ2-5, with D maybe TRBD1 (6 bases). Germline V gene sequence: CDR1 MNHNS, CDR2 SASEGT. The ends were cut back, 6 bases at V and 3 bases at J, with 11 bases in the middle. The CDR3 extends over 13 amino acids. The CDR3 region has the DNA TGTGCCAGCAGAGGTGAGGGGGAAGAGACCCAGTACTTC. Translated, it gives CASRGEGEETQYF.

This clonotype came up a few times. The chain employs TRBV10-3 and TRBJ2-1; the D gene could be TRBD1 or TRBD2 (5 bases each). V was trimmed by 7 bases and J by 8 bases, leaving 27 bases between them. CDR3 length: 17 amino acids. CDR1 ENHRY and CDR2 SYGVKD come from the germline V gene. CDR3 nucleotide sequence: TGTGCCATCAAGGCCTGGGCAGGGTTGCTGGATAGCGATGAGCAGTTCTTC. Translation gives CAIKAWAGLLDSDEQFF.

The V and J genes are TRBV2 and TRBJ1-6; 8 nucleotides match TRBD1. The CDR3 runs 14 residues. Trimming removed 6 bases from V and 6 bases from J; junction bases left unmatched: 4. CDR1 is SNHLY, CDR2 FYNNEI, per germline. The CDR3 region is CASRNRGANSPLHF. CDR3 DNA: TGTGCCAGCAGAAACAGGGGGGCTAATTCACCCCTCCACTTT.

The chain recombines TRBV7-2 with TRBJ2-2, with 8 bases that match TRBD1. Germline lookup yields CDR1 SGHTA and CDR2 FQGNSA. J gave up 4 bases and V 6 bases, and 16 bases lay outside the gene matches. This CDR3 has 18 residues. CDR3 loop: CASRVRGFAGGFTGELFF. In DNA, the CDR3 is TGTGCCAGCAGGGTCCGGGGATTCGCAGGGGGCTTCACCGGGGAGCTGTTTTTT. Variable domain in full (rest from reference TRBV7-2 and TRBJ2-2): GAGVSQSPSNKVTEKGKDVELRCDPISGHTALYWYRQSLGQGLEFLIYFQGNSAPDKSGLPSDRFSAERTGGSVSTLTIQRTQQEDSAVYLCASRVRGFAGGFTGELFFGEGSRLTVL.

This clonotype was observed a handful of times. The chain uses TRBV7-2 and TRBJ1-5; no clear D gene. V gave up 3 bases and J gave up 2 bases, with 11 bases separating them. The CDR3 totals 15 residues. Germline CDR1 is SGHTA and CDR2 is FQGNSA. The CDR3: CASSLASYGNQPQHF. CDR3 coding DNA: TGTGCCAGCAGCTTGGCGAGCTATGGCAATCAGCCCCAGCATTTT. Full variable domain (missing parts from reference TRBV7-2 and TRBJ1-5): GAGVSQSPSNKVTEKGKDVELRCDPISGHTALYWYRQSLGQGLEFLIYFQGNSAPDKSGLPSDRFSAERTGGSVSTLTIQRTQQEDSAVYLCASSLASYGNQPQHFGDGTRLSIL.

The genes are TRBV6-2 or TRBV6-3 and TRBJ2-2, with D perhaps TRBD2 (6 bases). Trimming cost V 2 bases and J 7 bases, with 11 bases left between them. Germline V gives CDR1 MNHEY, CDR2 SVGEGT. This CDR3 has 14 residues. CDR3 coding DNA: TGTGCCAGCAGTTACCGGGGGTTCGTCGGGGAGCTGTTTTTT. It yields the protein CASSYRGFVGELFF.

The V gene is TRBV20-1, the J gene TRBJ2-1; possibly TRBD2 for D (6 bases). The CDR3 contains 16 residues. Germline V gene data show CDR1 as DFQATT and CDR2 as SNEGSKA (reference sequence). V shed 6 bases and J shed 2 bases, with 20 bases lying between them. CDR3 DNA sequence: TGCAGTGCCAACGCTTTACTAGCAAGAGCCTACAATGAGCAGTTCTTC. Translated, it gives CSANALLARAYNEQFF.

This CDR3 reads CASSQGLAHNRGPYEQYF. CDR3 DNA sequence: TGTGCCAGCAGCCAGGGACTAGCACACAATCGCGGACCCTACGAGCAGTACTTC. The chain is built from TRBV7-2 and TRBJ2-7, with TRBD2 matching 9 bases. The germline CDR1 and CDR2 sequences are SGHTA and FQGNSA. The CDR3 spans 18 residues. V shed 5 bases, J shed 2 bases, and the junction held 16 bases outside the gene matches.

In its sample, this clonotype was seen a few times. The CDR3 sequence is CASSRSGGALETQYF. DNA of the CDR3: TGTGCCAGCAGTAGGAGCGGGGGGGCCTTAGAGACCCAGTACTTC. V usage is TRBV11-2 and J usage is TRBJ2-5; TRBD2 matches at 10 bases. The length of the CDR3 is 15 residues. Trimming cost V 6 bases and J 4 bases; bases outside gene matches: 8. Germline-derived CDR1 and CDR2 are SGHAT and FQNNGV.

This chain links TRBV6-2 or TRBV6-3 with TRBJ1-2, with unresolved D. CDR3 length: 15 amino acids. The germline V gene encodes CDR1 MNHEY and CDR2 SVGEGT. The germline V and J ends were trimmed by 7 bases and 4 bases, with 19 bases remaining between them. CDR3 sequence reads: CASKNVALPTYGYTF. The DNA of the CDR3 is TGTGCCAGCAAAAACGTGGCCCTTCCCACCTATGGCTACACCTTC.

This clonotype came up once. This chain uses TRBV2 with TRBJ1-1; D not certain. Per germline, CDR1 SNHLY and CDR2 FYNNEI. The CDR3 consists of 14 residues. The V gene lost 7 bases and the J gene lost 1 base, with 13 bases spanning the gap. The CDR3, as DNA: TGTGCCAGCACCTTGTTCGGAGAGAACACTGAAGCTTTCTTT. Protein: CASTLFGENTEAFF.

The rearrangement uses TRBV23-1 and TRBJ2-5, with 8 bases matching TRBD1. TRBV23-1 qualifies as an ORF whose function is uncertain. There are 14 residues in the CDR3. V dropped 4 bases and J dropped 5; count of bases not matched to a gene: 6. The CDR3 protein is CASSRRRGHETQYF. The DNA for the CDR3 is TGCGCCAGCAGTCGACGCAGGGGGCATGAGACCCAGTACTTC.

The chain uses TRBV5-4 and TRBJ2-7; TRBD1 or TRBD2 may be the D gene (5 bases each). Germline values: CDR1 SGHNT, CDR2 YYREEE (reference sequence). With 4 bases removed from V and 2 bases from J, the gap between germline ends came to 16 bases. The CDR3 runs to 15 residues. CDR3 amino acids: CASSAGTEATYEQYF. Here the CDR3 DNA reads TGTGCCAGCAGCGCTGGGACCGAAGCAACCTACGAGCAGTACTTC.

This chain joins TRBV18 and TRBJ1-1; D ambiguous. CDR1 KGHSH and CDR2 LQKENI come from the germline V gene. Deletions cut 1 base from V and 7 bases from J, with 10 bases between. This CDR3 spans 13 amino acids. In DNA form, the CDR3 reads TGTGCCAGCTCACCACAGAGCAATAGTGAAGCTTTCTTT. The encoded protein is CASSPQSNSEAFF.